This T cell receptor (beta chain) was observed in a study of monozygotic twins with inflammatory bowel disease. This CDR3 spans 17 amino acids. The germline gives CDR1 LGHDT, CDR2 YNNKEL (reference sequence). Researchers generated cDNA in eight separate reactions per sample. After re-calling the 5' RACE reads, TCRdb lists one entry per CDR3 protein, DNA absent. The table for this sample gives around 150,000 distinct CDR3 sequences. Sample: blood. The source of this sequence is a human donor with ulcerative colitis or Crohn's disease, or a healthy co-twin of an affected twin (not recorded which). This chain connects TRBV3-1 to TRBJ2-3; TCRdb picks TRBD2, but there is no DNA to check that call. This chain's CDR3 is CASSQDPAGSSTDTQYF.